The entry below gives a single T cell receptor beta chain sequence along with its context. Its antigen remains unidentified. These data come from a study of T cells in tuberculosis. Overall study: The T cells targeted glucose monomycolate, a mycobacterial lipid, via CD1B. A South African cohort included IGRA-negative adolescents, latently infected IGRA-positive adolescents and adults with active tuberculosis. General study points: Smaller distances to GMM-specific TCRs suggested their expansion in active tuberculosis.

Tuberculin skin test and IGRA determined adolescents' latent tuberculosis status at entry. CDR3 length: 14 amino acids. Germline lookup yields CDR1 SGHDT and CDR2 YYEEEE. V lost 5 bases to trimming and J lost 0 bases, with 10 bases between them. Generated by immunoSEQ multiplex PCR, the TCRdb table keeps only in-frame clones and is missing some. The sample shows around 39,000 clones, approximately 93% of them seen only once. This clonotype was obtained from a donor aged 10 to 29 with latent tuberculosis or without tuberculosis infection. Sequencing used PBMCs. V usage is TRBV5-6 and J usage is TRBJ2-3, with D uncertain. CDR3 region: CASSVGPSTDTQYF. In nucleotides, the CDR3 is TGTGCCAGCAGTGTGGGCCCTAGCACAGATACGCAGTATTTT. Combining the CDR3 with reference TRBV5-6 and TRBJ2-3 gives the whole variable domain DAGVTQSPTHLIKTRGQQVTLRCSPKSGHDTVSWYQQALGQGPQFIFQYYEEEERQRGNFPDRFSGHQFPNYSSELNVNALLLGDSALYLCASSVGPSTDTQYFGPGTRLTVL.